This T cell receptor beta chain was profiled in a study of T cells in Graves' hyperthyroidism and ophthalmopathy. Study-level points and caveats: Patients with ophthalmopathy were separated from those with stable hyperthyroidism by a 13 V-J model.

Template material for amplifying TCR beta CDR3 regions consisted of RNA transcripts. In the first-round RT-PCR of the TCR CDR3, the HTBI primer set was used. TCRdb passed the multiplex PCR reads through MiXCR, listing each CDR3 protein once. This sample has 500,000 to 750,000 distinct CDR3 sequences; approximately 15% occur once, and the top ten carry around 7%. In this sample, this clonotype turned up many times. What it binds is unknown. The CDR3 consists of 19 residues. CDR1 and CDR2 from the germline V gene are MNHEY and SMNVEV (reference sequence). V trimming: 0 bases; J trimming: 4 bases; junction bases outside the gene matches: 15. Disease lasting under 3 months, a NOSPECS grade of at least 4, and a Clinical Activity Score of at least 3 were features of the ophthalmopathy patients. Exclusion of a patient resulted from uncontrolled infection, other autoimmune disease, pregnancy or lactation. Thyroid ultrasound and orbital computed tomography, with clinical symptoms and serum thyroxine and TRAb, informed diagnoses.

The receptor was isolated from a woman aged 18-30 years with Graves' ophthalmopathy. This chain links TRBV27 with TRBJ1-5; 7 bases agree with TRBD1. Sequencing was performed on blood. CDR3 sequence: CASSLSYRYSDRENQPQHF. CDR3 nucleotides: TGTGCCAGCAGTTTATCGTATCGGTACTCAGACAGGGAGAATCAGCCCCAGCATTTT.